This T cell receptor (beta chain) was documented in a study of cytomegalovirus exposure and HLA in healthy donors. The PCR made use of 60 Vbeta and 13 Jbeta primers. The method was immunoSEQ multiplex PCR; TCRdb's version includes in-frame clones alone and lacks a portion of them. The sample consists of 84,000 or so clones, around three quarters of them appearing once. CDR3 length: 15 amino acids. CDR1 and CDR2 from the germline V gene are MNHNY and SVGAGI (reference sequence). Trimming removed 3 bases at V and 5 bases at J, with 15 bases between. The TCR comes from a male donor in good health and CMV-seronegative. Sequenced input: PBMCs. The chain has TRBV6-6 and TRBJ2-3; D is perhaps TRBD2 (6 bases). The CDR3 spells CASSYLRTGGDTQYF. In nucleotides, the CDR3 is TGTGCCAGCAGTTATCTGCGGACCGGGGGAGATACGCAGTATTTT.